This T cell receptor (beta chain) is from a study of metastatic and nonmetastatic thyroid tumors. Study details: Repertoires from blood and tumor or nodule tissue of malignant and benign thyroid patients were compared.

Before thyroid surgery, none of the patients had received any treatment. Original processing notes: Clinicopathological groups supplied CDR3 differences that were used to build a distant-metastasis classifier for papillary thyroid cancer. TCRdb used MiXCR to call clones anew from the PCR reads. TCRdb assigned the V and J calls; the authors' analysis was not used. The data show about 27,000 clones, with over 15% seen just once and around 6.1% held by the top ten. V lost 7 bases, J lost 2 bases, and 7 bases lay in between. The CDR3 totals 11 residues. The V gene's germline CDR1 is SQVTM and CDR2 ANQGSEA. General study points: Relative to benign nodules, malignant thyroid tumors were reportedly characterized by significantly elevated TCR beta diversity in blood and tumor.

This clone came up many times. The antigen remains undetermined. Sequencing was done on a sample of blood. The chain links TRBV29-1 to TRBJ2-3; D gene uncertain. The clonotype originates from a male donor with papillary thyroid cancer or a benign thyroid nodule (not recorded which). Some clones in this sample may be carry-over from other donors' samples. CDR3 in amino acids: CSAATTDTQYF. The DNA for the CDR3 is TGCAGCGCCGCGACCACAGATACGCAGTATTTT.